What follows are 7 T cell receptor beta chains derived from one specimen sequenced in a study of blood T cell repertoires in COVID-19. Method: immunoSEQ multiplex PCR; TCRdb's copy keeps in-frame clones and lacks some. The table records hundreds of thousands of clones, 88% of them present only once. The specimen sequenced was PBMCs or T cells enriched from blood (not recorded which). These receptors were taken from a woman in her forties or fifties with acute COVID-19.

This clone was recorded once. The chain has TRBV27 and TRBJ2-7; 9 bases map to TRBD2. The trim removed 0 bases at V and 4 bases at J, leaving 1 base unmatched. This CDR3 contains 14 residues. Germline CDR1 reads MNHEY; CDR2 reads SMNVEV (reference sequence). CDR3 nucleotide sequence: TGTGCCAGCAGTTTATCCAGCGGGGGGTACGAGCAGTACTTC. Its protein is CASSLSSGGYEQYF.

The CDR3 reads CASSLAGGRYNEQFF. As DNA, the CDR3 is TGCGCCAGCAGCTTGGCGGGAGGGCGTTACAATGAGCAGTTCTTC. The genes are TRBV5-1 and TRBJ2-1, with TRBD2 identical over 8 bases. This CDR3 has 15 amino acids. V lost 0 bases to trimming and J lost 4 bases; unmatched junction nucleotides: 3. Germline lookup yields CDR1 SGHRS and CDR2 YFSETQ.

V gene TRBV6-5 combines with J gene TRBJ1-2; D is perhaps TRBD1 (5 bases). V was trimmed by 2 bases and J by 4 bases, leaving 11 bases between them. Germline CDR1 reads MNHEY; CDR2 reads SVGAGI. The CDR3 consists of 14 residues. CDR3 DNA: TGTGCCAGCAGTTACGAGCAGGGCACCTATGGCTACACCTTC. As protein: CASSYEQGTYGYTF.

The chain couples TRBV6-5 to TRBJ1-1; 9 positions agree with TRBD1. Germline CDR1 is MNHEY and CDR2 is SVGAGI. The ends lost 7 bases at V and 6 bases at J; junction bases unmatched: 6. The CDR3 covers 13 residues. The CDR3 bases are TGTGCCAGCAACGGACAGGGGATTTCTGAAGCTTTCTTT. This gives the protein CASNGQGISEAFF.

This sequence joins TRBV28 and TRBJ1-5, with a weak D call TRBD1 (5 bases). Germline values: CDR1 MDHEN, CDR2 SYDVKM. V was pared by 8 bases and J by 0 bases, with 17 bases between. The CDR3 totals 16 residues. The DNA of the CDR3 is TGTGCCAGCCGGGACGGGAGGATGTATAGCAATCAGCCCCAGCATTTT. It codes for CASRDGRMYSNQPQHF.

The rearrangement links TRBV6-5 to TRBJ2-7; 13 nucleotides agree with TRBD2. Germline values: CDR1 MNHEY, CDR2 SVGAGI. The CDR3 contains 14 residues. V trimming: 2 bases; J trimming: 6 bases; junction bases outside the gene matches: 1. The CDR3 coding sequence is TGTGCCAGCAGTTACAGGACTAGCGGGAGCGAGCAGTACTTC. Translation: CASSYRTSGSEQYF.

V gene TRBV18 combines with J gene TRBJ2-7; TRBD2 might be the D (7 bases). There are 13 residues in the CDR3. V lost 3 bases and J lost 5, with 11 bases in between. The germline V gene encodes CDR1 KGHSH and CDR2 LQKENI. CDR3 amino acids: CASSPWEGDEQYF. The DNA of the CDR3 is TGTGCCAGCTCACCCTGGGAGGGGGACGAGCAGTACTTC.